The clone carrying this TCR beta chain showed up just once. Its antigen remains unidentified. The data were obtained in a study of cytomegalovirus exposure and HLA in healthy donors. PCR amplification relied on 60 Vbeta primers (plus 13 Jbeta primers). Profiling relied on immunoSEQ multiplex PCR, and the TCRdb table lists in-frame clones only, not all of them. In the table there are about 190,000 clones, about four fifths of which are singletons. The ends were cut back, 8 bases at V and 5 bases at J, with 11 bases in the middle. The germline V gene has CDR1 MNHNS and CDR2 SASEGT. The CDR3 loop spans 12 amino acids. Overall study findings and caveats: TCR beta sequences numbering more than 15,000 were associated with HLA alleles at 0.05 false discovery rate in a later analysis. DRB1 showed the most TCR associations and HLA-C the fewest in a later analysis, as rates varied by HLA locus.

All the people who gave samples were healthy bone marrow donors. The receptor was isolated from a woman in her 30s in good health and CMV-seropositive. Sequenced sample: PBMCs. The chain combines TRBV6-1 with TRBJ2-3; D ambiguous. In DNA form, the CDR3 reads TGTGCCAGCCGCGTCGGTGTAGATACGCAGTATTTT. It codes for CASRVGVDTQYF.